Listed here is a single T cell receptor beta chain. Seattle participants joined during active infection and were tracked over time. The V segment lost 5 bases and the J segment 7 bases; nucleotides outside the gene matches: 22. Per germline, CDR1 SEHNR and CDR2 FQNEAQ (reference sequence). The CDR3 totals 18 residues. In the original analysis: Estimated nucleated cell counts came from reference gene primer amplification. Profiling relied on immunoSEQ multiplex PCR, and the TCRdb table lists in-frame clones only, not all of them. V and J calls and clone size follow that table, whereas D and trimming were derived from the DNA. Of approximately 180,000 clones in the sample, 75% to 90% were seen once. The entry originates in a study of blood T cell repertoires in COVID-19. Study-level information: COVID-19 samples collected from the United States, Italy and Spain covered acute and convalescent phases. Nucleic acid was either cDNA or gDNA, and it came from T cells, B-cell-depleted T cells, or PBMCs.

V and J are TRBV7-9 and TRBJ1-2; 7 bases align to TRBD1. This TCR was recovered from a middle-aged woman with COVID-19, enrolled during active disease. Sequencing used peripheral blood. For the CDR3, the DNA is TGTGCCAGCAGCGCCAAAACCATTACACAGGGGTATCCTCGTGGCTACACCTTC. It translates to CASSAKTITQGYPRGYTF. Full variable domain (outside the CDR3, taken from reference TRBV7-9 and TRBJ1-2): DTGVSQNPRHKITKRGQNVTFRCDPISEHNRLYWYRQTLGQGPEFLTYFQNEAQLEKSRLLSDRFSAERPKGSFSTLEIQRTEQGDSAMYLCASSAKTITQGYPRGYTFGSGTRLTVV.